This TCR beta chain was identified during a study of regulatory dendritic cells for organ transplantation. Study-wide points: Regulatory dendritic cells appeared to expand memory CD8+ clones less than mature ones.

Germline values: CDR1 SGHVS, CDR2 FNYEAQ. With V trimmed by 5 bases and J by 2 bases, 6 bases remained unmatched. This CDR3 is built from 16 residues. Generated by immunoSEQ multiplex PCR, the TCRdb table keeps only in-frame clones and is missing some. The sample has over 25,000 clones, around 83% seen once. With respect to this clone: Its antigen remains unknown.

Specimen: naive CD4+ T cells from blood. Subset specified: CD45RA+ naive T cells. The chain uses TRBV7-6 and TRBJ2-1, with 10 positions matching TRBD1. The clonotype was recovered from a human donor in good health. The CDR3 protein is CASSLRTGGPYNEQFF. The CDR3 DNA sequence: TGTGCCAGCAGCCTGCGGACAGGGGGGCCCTACAATGAGCAGTTCTTC. The variable domain in full, completed from reference TRBV7-6 and TRBJ2-1, reads GAGVSQSPRYKVTKRGQDVALRCDPISGHVSLYWYRQALGQGPEFLTYFNYEAQQDKSGLPNDRFSAERPEGSISTLTIQRTEQRDSAMYRCASSLRTGGPYNEQFFGPGTRLTVL.